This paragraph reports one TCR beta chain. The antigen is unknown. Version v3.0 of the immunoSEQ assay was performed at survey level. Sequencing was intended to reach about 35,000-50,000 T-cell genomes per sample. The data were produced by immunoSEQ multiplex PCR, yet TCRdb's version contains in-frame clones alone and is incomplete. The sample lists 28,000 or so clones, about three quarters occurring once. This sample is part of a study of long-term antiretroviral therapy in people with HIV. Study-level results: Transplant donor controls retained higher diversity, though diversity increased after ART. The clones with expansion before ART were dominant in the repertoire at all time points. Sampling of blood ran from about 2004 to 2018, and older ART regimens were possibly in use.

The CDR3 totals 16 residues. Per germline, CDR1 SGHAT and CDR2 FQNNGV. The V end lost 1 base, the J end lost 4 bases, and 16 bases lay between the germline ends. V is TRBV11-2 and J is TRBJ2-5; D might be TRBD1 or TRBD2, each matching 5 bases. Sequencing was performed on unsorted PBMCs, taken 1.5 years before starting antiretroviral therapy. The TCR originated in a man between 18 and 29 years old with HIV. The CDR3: CASSLGYGAFGETQYF. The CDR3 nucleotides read TGTGCCAGCAGCTTAGGTTACGGGGCTTTCGGAGAGACCCAGTACTTC.